Listed here are 11 T cell receptor beta chains from one sample, sequenced in a study of OX40 agonist ivuxolimab in advanced cancers. Sequencing used immunoSEQ multiplex PCR; TCRdb keeps in-frame clones, though not all of them. The sample lists 78,000 or so clones; around 94% were seen once. The sequences come from CD4+ or CD8+ T cells sorted from blood, collected in a trial of the OX40 agonist ivuxolimab. The source is an adult with an advanced solid tumor such as melanoma, head and neck, liver or kidney cancer.

This chain joins TRBV7-2 and TRBJ2-2, with a possible D match to TRBD1 (5 bases). Germline V gene lookup returns CDR1 SGHTA and CDR2 FQGNSA. V lost 3 bases and J 7 bases, leaving 15 bases between the germline ends. The CDR3 consists of 15 residues. CDR3 amino acids: CASSLRQGLFGELFF. The CDR3 coding sequence is TGTGCCAGCAGCTTGCGGCAGGGCTTGTTCGGGGAGCTGTTTTTT.

This chain connects TRBV2 to TRBJ1-1, with TRBD1 as a possible D gene (5 bases). V lost 2 bases to trimming and J lost 2 bases, with 12 bases between them. The CDR3 is made up of 15 amino acids. Germline CDR1 SNHLY, CDR2 FYNNEI. DNA of the CDR3: TGTGCCAGCAGTGAAAGGGGTATGACAAACACTGAAGCTTTCTTT. It yields the protein CASSERGMTNTEAFF. The full variable domain, with the rest looked up from reference TRBV2 and TRBJ1-1, is EPEVTQTPSHQVTQMGQEVILRCVPISNHLYFYWYRQILGQKVEFLVSFYNNEISEKSEIFDDQFSVERPDGSNFTLKIRSTKLEDSAMYFCASSERGMTNTEAFFGQGTRLTVV.

The genes are TRBV5-1 and TRBJ2-3; 11 bases map to TRBD2. The CDR3 contains 16 residues. V shed 4 bases, J shed 6 bases, and the junction held 10 bases outside the gene matches. Germline V gene sequence: CDR1 SGHRS, CDR2 YFSETQ. CDR3 DNA sequence: TGCGCCAGCAGCCGACTAGCGGGGACCCTCGGGGATACGCAGTATTTT. It codes for CASSRLAGTLGDTQYF. The full variable domain, in which reference TRBV5-1 and TRBJ2-3 provide the parts outside the CDR3, is KAGVTQTPRYLIKTRGQQVTLSCSPISGHRSVSWYQQTPGQGLQFLFEYFSETQRNKGNFPGRFSGRQFSNSRSEMNVSTLELGDSALYLCASSRLAGTLGDTQYFGPGTRLTVL.

V is TRBV5-4 and J is TRBJ1-2; a possible D gene is TRBD1 (5 bases). V was clipped by 0 bases and J by 8 bases, with 14 bases between them. This CDR3 region has 14 residues. The germline gives CDR1 SGHNT, CDR2 YYREEE (reference sequence). In DNA form, the CDR3 reads TGTGCCAGCAGCTTGGGGCAGGGCCCACGAGGCTACACCTTC. Translated, it gives CASSLGQGPRGYTF.

By share of the sample, this clone is medium-sized (0.01 to 0.1%). The chain is built from TRBV7-9 and TRBJ1-1, with D tentatively TRBD1 (6 bases). The CDR3 loop spans 14 amino acids. Germline assignment: CDR1 SEHNR and CDR2 FQNEAQ (reference sequence). Trimming took 1 base from V and 0 from J, leaving 6 bases between them. CDR3 DNA: TGTGCCAGCAGCTTAGGGACAGTGAACACTGAAGCTTTCTTT. This encodes CASSLGTVNTEAFF.

V is TRBV5-1 and J is TRBJ1-6; tentative D call: TRBD1 (6 bases). Germline V gene sequence: CDR1 SGHRS, CDR2 YFSETQ. There are 17 residues in the CDR3. The V end lost 6 bases, the J end lost 7 bases, and 23 bases lay between the germline ends. CDR3 nucleotides: TGCGCCAGCACCCCGTGGGGGGGCCCGCCTTTCAATTCACCCCTCCACTTT. Translating it yields CASTPWGGPPFNSPLHF.

The rearrangement joins TRBV25-1 to TRBJ2-1; 9 nucleotides align to TRBD2. The CDR3 sequence is 15 residues long. J was trimmed by 7 bases and V by 4 bases; bases with no gene match: 8. Germline CDR1 reads MGHDK; CDR2 reads SYGVNS. The CDR3 loop is CASSGSGGSGNEQFF. The CDR3 DNA reads TGTGCCAGCAGTGGAAGCGGGGGGAGTGGAAATGAGCAGTTCTTC.

The chain uses TRBV25-1 and TRBJ2-7; TRBD2 matches 11 bases. In germline, CDR1 is MGHDK, CDR2 SYGVNS. V was clipped by 3 bases and J by 0 bases; unmatched bases: 7. The CDR3 consists of 17 residues. The CDR3: CASSDGTSGPSSYEQYF. The CDR3, as DNA: TGTGCCAGCAGTGACGGGACTAGCGGACCGAGCTCCTACGAGCAGTACTTC.

This rearrangement joins TRBV30 to TRBJ2-3; weak D call: TRBD2 (5 bases). CDR3 length equals 18 residues. The ends were cut back, 2 bases at V and 4 bases at J, with 25 bases in the middle. Germline CDR1 reads GTSNPN; CDR2 reads SVGIG (reference sequence). DNA of the CDR3: TGTGCCTGGAGTCCTGTGGGCTCTCAACCTACCGGGGCAGATACGCAGTATTTT. The encoded protein is CAWSPVGSQPTGADTQYF.

Regarding this clone: The junction differs from germline at one of its ends, possibly a read error. This chain joins TRBV7-7 and TRBJ2-2; 10 nucleotides align to TRBD2. This CDR3 has 16 residues. The germline CDR1 and CDR2 sequences are SSHAT and FNYEAQ (reference sequence). The CDR3 region has the DNA TGTGCTAGCAGCGTAAGCGGGGGGGCGAACACCGGGGAGCTGTTTTTT. Translation: CASSVSGGANTGELFF.

V usage is TRBV7-2 and J usage is TRBJ1-2; D is possibly TRBD1 (6 bases). Trimming removed 5 bases from V and 3 bases from J, with 16 bases in between. Germline CDR1 reads SGHTA; CDR2 reads FQGNSA. There are 15 residues in the CDR3. The CDR3 DNA follows: TGTGCCAGCAGCCCCGATTGGGGGCGGGACTATGGCTACACCTTC. This gives the protein CASSPDWGRDYGYTF.